Following are 28 T cell receptor beta chains from one sample sequenced in a study of blood T cell repertoires in COVID-19. The method was immunoSEQ multiplex PCR; TCRdb's version includes in-frame clones alone and lacks a portion of them. This table holds 150,000 to 190,000 clones, approximately 84% found once. The sample consisted of peripheral blood. These receptors were taken from a woman aged 60 to 75 with COVID-19, enrolled during active disease.

This clone occurred once. The rearrangement uses TRBV11-2 and TRBJ1-5; D gene unclear. This CDR3 is built from 15 residues. With 1 base removed from V and 7 bases from J, the gap between germline ends came to 14 bases. Germline values: CDR1 SGHAT, CDR2 FQNNGV. This CDR3 is CASSLGAGMDQPQHF. The CDR3 DNA sequence: TGTGCCAGCAGCTTAGGAGCGGGGATGGACCAGCCCCAGCATTTT. The full variable domain, rest sourced from reference TRBV11-2 and TRBJ1-5, is EAGVAQSPRYKIIEKRQSVAFWCNPISGHATLYWYQQILGQGPKLLIQFQNNGVVDDSQLPKDRFSAERLKGVDSTLKIQPAKLEDSAVYLCASSLGAGMDQPQHFGDGTRLSIL.

Only a few counts were recorded for this clone. The V gene is TRBV7-2, the J gene TRBJ1-4, with 8 bases matching TRBD1. With V trimmed by 6 bases and J by 8 bases, 8 bases remained unmatched. Germline V gene lookup returns CDR1 SGHTA and CDR2 FQGNSA. The CDR3 is 14 residues long. The CDR3: CASRTGQGHEKLFF. DNA for the CDR3: TGTGCCAGCAGAACTGGACAGGGCCACGAAAAACTGTTTTTT.

V usage is TRBV4-1 and J usage is TRBJ2-3; a weak D match, TRBD1 (5 bases). CDR1 and CDR2 from the germline V gene are MGHRA and YSYEKL. Between the trimmed V and J ends, which lost 5 bases and 0 bases, there was a span of 15 bases. The CDR3 totals 16 residues. The CDR3 loop is CASSTGGSASTDTQYF. CDR3 DNA sequence: TGCGCCAGCAGCACAGGTGGATCCGCTAGCACAGATACGCAGTATTTT.

The chain carries TRBV6-1 and TRBJ1-5; D is unclear. The germline CDR1 and CDR2 sequences are MNHNS and SASEGT. The V and J ends lost 3 bases and 0 bases respectively, with 12 bases between them. The CDR3 runs 16 residues. The CDR3 is CASSDGQSLSNQPQHF. In nucleotides, the CDR3 is TGTGCCAGCAGTGATGGGCAGTCCCTTAGCAATCAGCCCCAGCATTTT.

V usage is TRBV5-4 and J usage is TRBJ1-1, with D uncertain. Trimming took off 1 base at V and 0 bases at J, with 7 bases between the two ends. The CDR3 contains 14 residues. Germline-derived CDR1 and CDR2 are SGHNT and YYREEE (reference sequence). The CDR3 DNA is TGTGCCAGCAGCTTGTCCCTAATGAACACTGAAGCTTTCTTT. Residues: CASSLSLMNTEAFF.

The chain has TRBV5-1 and TRBJ2-4; 7 bases agree with TRBD1. Germline lookup yields CDR1 SGHRS and CDR2 YFSETQ. V was clipped by 0 bases and J by 6 bases; unmatched bases: 0. This CDR3 region has 13 residues. The CDR3 here is CASSLGQGNIQYF. CDR3 nucleotide sequence: TGCGCCAGCAGCTTGGGACAGGGAAACATTCAGTACTTC.

This chain uses TRBV7-3 with TRBJ1-1, with D possibly TRBD1 on 6 matching bases. Per germline, CDR1 SGHTA and CDR2 FQGTGA. CDR3 length: 16 residues. V was clipped by 2 bases and J by 1 base, with 14 bases between them. For the CDR3, the DNA is TGTGCCAGCAGCTTAGAAGGGGGACGGGGGAACACTGAAGCTTTCTTT. It specifies CASSLEGGRGNTEAFF.

Regarding this clone: The identical CDR3 is also encoded by other nucleotide sequences in the sample. The genes are TRBV19 and TRBJ2-5; TRBD2 might be the D (6 bases). Between the trimmed V and J ends, which lost 4 bases and 7 bases, there was a span of 19 bases. CDR1 LNHDA and CDR2 SQIVND come from the germline V gene (reference sequence). CDR3 length: 15 amino acids. The CDR3 sequence is CASSTIQDYPRTQYF. In nucleotides, the CDR3 is TGTGCCAGTAGTACAATACAGGACTACCCCAGGACCCAGTACTTC. Based on the CDR3 plus reference TRBV19 and TRBJ2-5, the full variable domain is DGGITQSPKYLFRKEGQNVTLSCEQNLNHDAMYWYRQDPGQGLRLIYYSQIVNDFQKGDIAEGYSVSREKKESFPLTVTSAQKNPTAFYLCASSTIQDYPRTQYFGPGTRLLVL.

V is TRBV3-1 (or the pseudogene TRBV3-2) and J is TRBJ1-6, with 9 bases matching TRBD1. J gave up 7 bases and V 3 bases, and 1 base lay outside the gene matches. Germline V CDR1 and CDR2: LGHDT, YNNKEL (reference sequence). The CDR3 contains 14 residues. The CDR3 coding sequence is TGTGCCAGCAGCCATGGACAGGGGAATTCACCCCTCCACTTT. Translated: CASSHGQGNSPLHF.

This chain connects TRBV7-9 to TRBJ1-1; D unresolved. This CDR3 spans 16 amino acids. Germline V CDR1 and CDR2: SEHNR, FQNEAQ (reference sequence). With 1 base removed from V and 1 base from J, the gap between germline ends came to 13 bases. CDR3: CASSLGTGVGNTEAFF. DNA for the CDR3: TGTGCCAGCAGCTTAGGGACCGGGGTAGGGAACACTGAAGCTTTCTTT.

The V and J genes are TRBV18 and TRBJ1-5, with TRBD1 as a possible D gene (5 bases). The CDR3 is 15 residues long. V was cut by 3 bases and J by 0 bases, with 9 bases left in between. The germline gives CDR1 KGHSH, CDR2 LQKENI. The CDR3 is CASSPNRNSNQPQHF. The CDR3 DNA reads as TGTGCCAGCTCACCCAACAGGAATAGCAATCAGCCCCAGCATTTT.

The chain is built from TRBV5-1 and TRBJ2-1; no definite D call. V lost 1 base and J lost 15, with 11 bases in between. Germline CDR1 reads SGHRS; CDR2 reads YFSETQ. The CDR3 is made up of 11 amino acids. CDR3 in amino acids: CASSLRGASFF. The CDR3 nucleotides read TGCGCCAGCAGCTTGAGAGGCGCCTCGTTCTTC.

The chain carries TRBV5-1 and TRBJ1-6; a possible D gene is TRBD1 (6 bases). This CDR3 is built from 16 residues. Per germline, CDR1 SGHRS and CDR2 YFSETQ. Trimming took 4 bases from V and 6 from J, leaving 17 bases between them. CDR3 region: CASSPGRGAVNSPLHF. The CDR3 coding sequence is TGCGCCAGCAGCCCTGGTCGGGGGGCGGTTAATTCACCCCTCCACTTT. Looking up the rest from reference TRBV5-1 and TRBJ1-6 gives the full variable domain: KAGVTQTPRYLIKTRGQQVTLSCSPISGHRSVSWYQQTPGQGLQFLFEYFSETQRNKGNFPGRFSGRQFSNSRSEMNVSTLELGDSALYLCASSPGRGAVNSPLHFGNGTRLTVT.

The chain has TRBV12-3 or TRBV12-4 and TRBJ1-1, with D possibly matching TRBD1 (5 bases). V lost 6 bases and J 2 bases, leaving 10 bases between the germline ends. The CDR3 contains 13 residues. The CDR3 DNA sequence: TGTGCCAGCAGCAAACAGGTCAACACTGAAGCTTTCTTT. Its translation: CASSKQVNTEAFF.

V is TRBV11-2 and J is TRBJ1-3, with 7 nucleotides matching TRBD1. Trimming removed 1 base from V and 2 bases from J; junction bases left unmatched: 2. The CDR3 runs 15 residues. Germline CDR1 and CDR2: SGHAT and FQNNGV. The CDR3 sequence is CASSLARGPGNTIYF. CDR3 sequence (DNA): TGTGCCAGCAGCTTAGCTAGGGGGCCTGGAAACACCATATATTTT.

The rearrangement uses TRBV20-1 and TRBJ2-5, with TRBD2 matching over 14 bases. Germline lookup yields CDR1 DFQATT and CDR2 SNEGSKA (reference sequence). The CDR3 covers 18 residues. Trimming took 3 bases from V and 2 from J; bases not matched to a gene: 11. The CDR3: CSASLGTSGGLRQETQYF. The CDR3 DNA follows: TGCAGTGCTAGTCTCGGGACTAGCGGGGGTTTACGGCAAGAGACCCAGTACTTC.

This clone was picked up one time. This chain joins TRBV7-6 and TRBJ1-1, with D unclear. The CDR3 has 13 residues. Germline V lookup: CDR1 SGHVS, CDR2 FNYEAQ. V was pared by 4 bases and J by 11 bases, with 17 bases between. CDR3 in amino acids: CASSSLREEMAFF. The CDR3 nucleotides are TGTGCCAGCAGCTCTTTACGAGAGGAGATGGCTTTCTTT.

The chain carries TRBV30 and TRBJ2-3, with D unclear. The V and J ends lost 2 bases and 0 bases respectively, with 3 bases between them. This CDR3 has 12 amino acids. CDR1 GTSNPN and CDR2 SVGIG come from the germline V gene (reference sequence). The CDR3 here is CAWSLSTDTQYF. The CDR3 DNA is TGTGCCTGGAGTTTAAGCACAGATACGCAGTATTTT.

The chain couples TRBV19 to TRBJ2-2; TRBD1 aligns across 8 bases. The V gene's germline CDR1 is LNHDA and CDR2 SQIVND (reference sequence). V shed 1 base, J shed 0 bases, and the junction held 7 bases outside the gene matches. The CDR3 is 18 amino acids. CDR3 region: CASSIVGQGLSNTGELFF. For the CDR3, the DNA is TGTGCCAGTAGTATAGTTGGACAGGGATTGTCGAACACCGGGGAGCTGTTTTTT.

The J gene is TRBJ1-2, the V gene TRBV6-5; D possibly corresponds to TRBD1 (5 bases). V was pared by 7 bases and J by 0 bases, with 9 bases between. This CDR3 has 13 amino acids. Looked up from germline, CDR1 is MNHEY and CDR2 is SVGAGI. CDR3 loop: CASKEGPNYGYTF. The CDR3 bases are TGTGCCAGCAAGGAGGGGCCTAACTATGGCTACACCTTC.

The chain recombines TRBV19 with TRBJ2-1, with 7 bases matching TRBD1. The ends lost 7 bases at V and 4 bases at J; junction bases unmatched: 13. Germline values: CDR1 LNHDA, CDR2 SQIVND (reference sequence). CDR3 size: 16 residues. The CDR3 spells CASKGGWTGPYNEQFF. CDR3 nucleotide sequence: TGTGCCAGTAAAGGCGGCTGGACAGGCCCATACAATGAGCAGTTCTTC.

The V and J genes are TRBV19 and TRBJ2-1; a possible D gene is TRBD1 (5 bases). V lost 6 bases, J lost 4 bases, and 16 bases lay in between. This CDR3 contains 15 residues. Germline V gene sequence: CDR1 LNHDA, CDR2 SQIVND (reference sequence). CDR3: CASSRQGGWYNEQFF. CDR3 in DNA: TGTGCCAGTAGCCGCCAGGGCGGATGGTACAATGAGCAGTTCTTC.

V and J are TRBV5-5 and TRBJ2-3; D not resolved. The CDR3 is 16 residues long. The germline V gene has CDR1 SGHKS and CDR2 YYEKEE (reference sequence). V lost 4 bases and J 1 base, leaving 16 bases between the germline ends. CDR3 in DNA: TGTGCCAGCAGCCCTAAATATGGGCCAGGCACAGATACGCAGTATTTT. This encodes CASSPKYGPGTDTQYF. Combining the CDR3 with reference TRBV5-5 and TRBJ2-3 gives the whole variable domain DAGVTQSPTHLIKTRGQQVTLRCSPISGHKSVSWYQQVLGQGPQFIFQYYEKEERGRGNFPDRFSARQFPNYSSELNVNALLLGDSALYLCASSPKYGPGTDTQYFGPGTRLTVL.

The chain couples TRBV18 to TRBJ2-5; TRBD1 matches 7 bases. Germline V gene data show CDR1 as KGHSH and CDR2 as LQKENI. The CDR3 has 14 amino acids. Unmatched junction bases numbered 4, after V lost 2 bases and J lost 4 bases. The CDR3 spells CASSPYGTVETQYF. CDR3 bases: TGTGCCAGCTCACCATATGGGACAGTAGAGACCCAGTACTTC.

The CDR3 sequence is CASRKGANTGELFF. The CDR3 DNA reads TGTGCCAGCAGAAAGGGAGCGAACACCGGGGAGCTGTTTTTT. The chain links TRBV6-5 to TRBJ2-2; D might be TRBD2 (5 bases). V lost 6 bases, J lost 0 bases, and 8 bases lay in between. Looked up from germline, CDR1 is MNHEY and CDR2 is SVGAGI. There are 14 residues in the CDR3.

This clone was counted between two and nine times. The rearrangement uses TRBV20-1 and TRBJ1-2, with no clear D. Between the trimmed V and J ends, which lost 3 bases and 8 bases, there was a span of 13 bases. The CDR3 sequence is 12 residues long. In germline, CDR1 is DFQATT, CDR2 SNEGSKA (reference sequence). CDR3 sequence reads: CSASHYGSGYTF. CDR3 nucleotides: TGCAGTGCTAGTCACTATGGGTCGGGCTACACCTTC.

Here the CDR3 reads CASARGENTEAFF. CDR3 nucleotides: TGTGCCAGCGCCCGGGGGGAGAACACTGAAGCTTTCTTT. The rearrangement joins TRBV11-2 to TRBJ1-1, with D possibly matching TRBD1 (5 bases). The germline CDR1 and CDR2 sequences are SGHAT and FQNNGV. V dropped 8 bases and J dropped 1 base, with 11 bases sitting between them. This CDR3 has 13 amino acids.

V gene TRBV6-5 combines with J gene TRBJ2-2, with D possibly matching TRBD1 (5 bases). The CDR3 runs to 15 residues. Germline-derived CDR1 and CDR2 are MNHEY and SVGAGI. Deletions cut 7 bases from V and 4 bases from J, with 16 bases between. CDR3 sequence: CASMARDSLTGELFF. CDR3 bases: TGTGCCAGCATGGCCCGCGACAGCCTCACCGGGGAGCTGTTTTTT.